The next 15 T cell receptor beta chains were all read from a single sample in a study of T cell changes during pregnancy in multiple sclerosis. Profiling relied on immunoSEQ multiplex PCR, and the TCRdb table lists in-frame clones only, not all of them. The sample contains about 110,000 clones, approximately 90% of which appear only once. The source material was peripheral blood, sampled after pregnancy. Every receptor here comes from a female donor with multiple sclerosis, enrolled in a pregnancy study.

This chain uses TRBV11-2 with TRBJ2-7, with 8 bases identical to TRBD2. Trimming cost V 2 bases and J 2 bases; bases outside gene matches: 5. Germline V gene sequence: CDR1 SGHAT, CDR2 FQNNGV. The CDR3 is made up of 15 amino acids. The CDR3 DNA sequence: TGTGCCAGCAGCTTACCGACGGGACTAGCCTACGAGCAGTACTTC. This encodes CASSLPTGLAYEQYF.

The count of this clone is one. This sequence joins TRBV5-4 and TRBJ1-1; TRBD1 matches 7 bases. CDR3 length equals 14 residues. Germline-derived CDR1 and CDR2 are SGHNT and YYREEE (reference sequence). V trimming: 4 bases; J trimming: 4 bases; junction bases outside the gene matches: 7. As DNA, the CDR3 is TGTGCCAGCAGCGCCGAGGCAGGGGGCACTGAAGCTTTCTTT. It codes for CASSAEAGGTEAFF. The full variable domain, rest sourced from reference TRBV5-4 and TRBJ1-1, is ETGVTQSPTHLIKTRGQQVTLRCSSQSGHNTVSWYQQALGQGPQFIFQYYREEENGRGNFPPRFSGLQFPNYSSELNVNALELDDSALYLCASSAEAGGTEAFFGQGTRLTVV.

The CDR3 nucleotides read TGTGCCAGCAGTTATACGGAGACGCAGTATTTT. Translation: CASSYTETQYF. The chain combines TRBV28 with TRBJ2-3, with D hard to call. Germline V CDR1 and CDR2: MDHEN, SYDVKM. V lost 4 bases and J 9 bases, leaving 8 bases between the germline ends. The CDR3 contains 11 residues.

This CDR3 reads CASSLLGGNTGELFF. In nucleotides, the CDR3 is TGTGCCAGCAGCCTACTGGGGGGGAACACCGGGGAGCTGTTTTTT. The chain has TRBV11-2 and TRBJ2-2; TRBD2 is a possible D gene (6 bases). Germline CDR1 SGHAT, CDR2 FQNNGV. The CDR3 spans 15 residues. Trimming stripped 5 bases from V and 1 base from J, with 11 bases between.

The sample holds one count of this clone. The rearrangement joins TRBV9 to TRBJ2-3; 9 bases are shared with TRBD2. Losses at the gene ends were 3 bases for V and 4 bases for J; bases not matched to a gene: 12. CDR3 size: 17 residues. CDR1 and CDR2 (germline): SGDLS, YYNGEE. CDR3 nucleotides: TGTGCCAGCAGCGCCAAGGGGGGGGGACTAGCCCCAGATACGCAGTATTTT. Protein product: CASSAKGGGLAPDTQYF.

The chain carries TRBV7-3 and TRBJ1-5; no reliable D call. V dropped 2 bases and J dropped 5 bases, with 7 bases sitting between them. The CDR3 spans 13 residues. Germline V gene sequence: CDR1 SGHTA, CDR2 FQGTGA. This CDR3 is CASSLGGDQPQHF. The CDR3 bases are TGTGCCAGCAGCTTAGGCGGTGATCAGCCCCAGCATTTT.

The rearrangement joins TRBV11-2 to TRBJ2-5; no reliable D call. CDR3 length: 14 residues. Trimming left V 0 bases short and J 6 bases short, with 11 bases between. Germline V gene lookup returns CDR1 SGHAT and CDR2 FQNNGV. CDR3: CASSLDNYVQTQYF. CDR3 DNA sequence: TGTGCCAGCAGCTTAGATAACTACGTCCAGACCCAGTACTTC.

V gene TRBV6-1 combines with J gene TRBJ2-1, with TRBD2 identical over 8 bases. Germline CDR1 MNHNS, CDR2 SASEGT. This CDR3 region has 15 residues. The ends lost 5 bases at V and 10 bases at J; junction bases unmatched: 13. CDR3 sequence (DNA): TGTGCCAGCAGTCACATCGGGACTAGTCTTAAAGAGCAGTTCTTC. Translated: CASSHIGTSLKEQFF.

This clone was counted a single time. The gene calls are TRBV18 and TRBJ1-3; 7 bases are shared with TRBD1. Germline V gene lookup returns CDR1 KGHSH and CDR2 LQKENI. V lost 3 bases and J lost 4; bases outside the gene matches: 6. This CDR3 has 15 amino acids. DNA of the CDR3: TGTGCCAGCTCACCGCCGACAGGGAGCGGAAACACCATATATTTT. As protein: CASSPPTGSGNTIYF.

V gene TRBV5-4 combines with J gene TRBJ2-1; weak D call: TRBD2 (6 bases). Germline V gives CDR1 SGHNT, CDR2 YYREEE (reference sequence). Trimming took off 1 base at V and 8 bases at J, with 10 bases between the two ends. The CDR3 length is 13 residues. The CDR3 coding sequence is TGTGCCAGCAGCTTGAGGGAGGTAGATGAGCAGTTCTTC. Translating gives CASSLREVDEQFF.

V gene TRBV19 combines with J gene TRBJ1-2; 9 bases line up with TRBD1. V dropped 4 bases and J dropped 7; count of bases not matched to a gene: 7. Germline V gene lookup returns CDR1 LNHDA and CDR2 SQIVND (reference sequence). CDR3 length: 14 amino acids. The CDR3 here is CASSTSGTGFGYTF. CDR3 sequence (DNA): TGTGCCAGTAGTACCTCCGGGACAGGGTTTGGCTACACCTTC. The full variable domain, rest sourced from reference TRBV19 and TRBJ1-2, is DGGITQSPKYLFRKEGQNVTLSCEQNLNHDAMYWYRQDPGQGLRLIYYSQIVNDFQKGDIAEGYSVSREKKESFPLTVTSAQKNPTAFYLCASSTSGTGFGYTFGSGTRLTVV.

The CDR3 region is CASSLWRPSSGNTIYF. The CDR3 bases are TGTGCCAGCAGCTTATGGAGACCGAGCTCTGGAAACACCATATATTTT. The rearrangement uses TRBV7-9 and TRBJ1-3, with no clear D. This CDR3 has 16 residues. The germline V gene encodes CDR1 SEHNR and CDR2 FQNEAQ (reference sequence). Trimming shortened V by 2 bases and J by 0 bases, and 11 bases separated the two germline ends.

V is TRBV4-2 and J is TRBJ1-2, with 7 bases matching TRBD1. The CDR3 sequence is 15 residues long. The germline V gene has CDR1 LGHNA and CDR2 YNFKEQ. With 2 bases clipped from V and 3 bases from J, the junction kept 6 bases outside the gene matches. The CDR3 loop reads CASSQPGTVDYGYTF. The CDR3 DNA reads TGTGCCAGCAGCCAACCCGGGACAGTTGACTATGGCTACACCTTC.

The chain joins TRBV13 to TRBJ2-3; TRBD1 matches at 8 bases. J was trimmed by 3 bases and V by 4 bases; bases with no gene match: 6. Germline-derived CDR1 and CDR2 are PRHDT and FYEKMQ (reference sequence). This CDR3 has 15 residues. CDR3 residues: CASSSRTGPTDTQYF. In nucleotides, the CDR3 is TGTGCCAGCAGCTCCCGGACAGGGCCGACAGATACGCAGTATTTT.

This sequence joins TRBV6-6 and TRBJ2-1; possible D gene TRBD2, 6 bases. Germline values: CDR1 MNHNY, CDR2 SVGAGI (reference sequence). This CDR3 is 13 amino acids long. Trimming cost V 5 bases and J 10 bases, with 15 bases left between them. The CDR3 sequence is CASSLDRRGEQFF. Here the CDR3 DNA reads TGTGCCAGCAGTCTCGACAGACGGGGGGAGCAGTTCTTC.